This TCR beta chain was documented in a study of T cell responses to AZD1222 COVID-19 vaccine. Study-wide findings and caveats: In all cases, repertoires were sampled only after the peak T cell response.

The table came from immunoSEQ multiplex PCR; TCRdb's copy has only in-frame clones and leaves some out. The table records 150,000 to 200,000 clones, just under 95% of them present only once. Trimming shortened V by 0 bases and J by 4 bases, and 9 bases separated the two germline ends. This CDR3 is 14 amino acids long. From germline, CDR1 is MGHRA and CDR2 YSYEKL. A note on this clone: The antigen is unknown.

The rearrangement uses TRBV4-1 and TRBJ1-2; D is perhaps TRBD1 (5 bases). The sequencing here drew on peripheral blood, taken on day 0 of AZD1222 vaccination. This receptor was taken from an adult in good health. CDR3 in amino acids: CASSQEQGPYGYTF. The CDR3 DNA follows: TGCGCCAGCAGCCAAGAGCAGGGACCCTATGGCTACACCTTC.